Presented here are 9 T cell receptor beta chains from one specimen sequenced in a study of radiation and T cells in renal cell carcinoma. As for time point: blood 4 weeks post-SBRT, at nephrectomy. Described treatment: 15 Gy SBRT to primary tumor, nephrectomy 4 weeks later. TCRdb keeps only in-frame clones here, not all; method: immunoSEQ multiplex PCR. This sample has over 60,000 clones, with around four fifths found just once. This specimen consisted of blood, obtained from a patient whose treatment included radiotherapy and nephrectomy. These receptors were obtained from an older woman with renal cell carcinoma.

V is TRBV19 and J is TRBJ1-6, with no clear D. Germline V gives CDR1 LNHDA, CDR2 SQIVND (reference sequence). V lost 8 bases to trimming and J lost 5 bases, with 16 bases between them. The length of the CDR3 is 15 residues. The CDR3 nucleotides are TGTGCCAGTTCCGGCCTCATGCTTAATAATTCACCCCTCCACTTT. Protein product: CASSGLMLNNSPLHF.

The V call is TRBV7-6, the J call TRBJ2-3; unclear D gene. Trimming stripped 5 bases from V and 2 bases from J, with 8 bases between. The length of the CDR3 is 13 residues. Germline V gene sequence: CDR1 SGHVS, CDR2 FNYEAQ. The CDR3 sequence is CASSLFDTDTQYF. CDR3 sequence (DNA): TGTGCCAGCAGCCTTTTCGACACAGATACGCAGTATTTT.

This chain links TRBV7-2 with TRBJ2-5; a weak D match, TRBD1 (6 bases). This CDR3 has 14 residues. V was clipped by 1 base and J by 3 bases, with 9 bases between them. CDR1 is SGHTA and CDR2 is FQGNSA in the germline V gene. In DNA form, the CDR3 reads TGTGCCAGCAGCTTAGGAGGGGGAAAAGAGACCCAGTACTTC. Translation gives CASSLGGGKETQYF.

The chain uses TRBV10-3 and TRBJ1-6, with 9 nucleotides matching TRBD1. Germline V gives CDR1 ENHRY, CDR2 SYGVKD. V lost 6 bases to trimming and J lost 10 bases; unmatched junction nucleotides: 7. This CDR3 has 14 residues. The CDR3 DNA reads TGTGCCATCAGACGGACAGGGGAGGGATCACCCCTCCACTTT. Its translation is CAIRRTGEGSPLHF.

The rearrangement uses TRBV9 and TRBJ2-2; 12 nucleotides line up with TRBD2. The length of the CDR3 is 19 residues. Germline-derived CDR1 and CDR2 are SGDLS and YYNGEE. V was pared by 2 bases and J by 0 bases, with 8 bases of the junction left unmatched. In nucleotides, the CDR3 is TGTGCCAGCAGCGTGGGTCCGGGACTAGCGGGCGCGAACACCGGGGAGCTGTTTTTT. This gives the protein CASSVGPGLAGANTGELFF.

The genes are TRBV18 and TRBJ1-5, with 7 nucleotides matching TRBD1. The CDR3 length is 15 residues. Germline-derived CDR1 and CDR2 are KGHSH and LQKENI. The ends lost 5 bases at V and 7 bases at J; junction bases unmatched: 11. The CDR3, as DNA: TGTGCCAGCTCAAGTGTTGACTACAGGGGCCAGCCCCAGCATTTT. Encoded protein: CASSSVDYRGQPQHF.

This chain uses TRBV9 with TRBJ1-2; D is ambiguous. CDR3 size: 16 residues. The germline V gene encodes CDR1 SGDLS and CDR2 YYNGEE. Trimming left V 5 bases short and J 0 bases short, with 17 bases between. DNA for the CDR3: TGTGCCAGCAGGGGAGCCACGCGGAACTCTAACTATGGCTACACCTTC. Its protein is CASRGATRNSNYGYTF.

This chain's CDR3 is CASSLEGVLRNTIYF. The DNA of the CDR3 is TGCGCCAGCAGCTTGGAGGGTGTCCTCAGAAACACCATATATTTT. This chain uses TRBV5-1 with TRBJ1-3, with no clear D. There are 15 residues in the CDR3. CDR1 and CDR2 from the germline V gene are SGHRS and YFSETQ. V lost 0 bases to trimming and J lost 5 bases, with 12 bases between them.

V is TRBV30 and J is TRBJ2-5; D is ambiguous. V shed 5 bases and J shed 3 bases, with 19 bases lying between them. This CDR3 has 15 amino acids. The germline V gene has CDR1 GTSNPN and CDR2 SVGIG (reference sequence). CDR3 sequence: CAWLGRLVRKETQYF. The CDR3, as DNA: TGTGCCTGGTTGGGCCGCCTAGTTCGCAAAGAGACCCAGTACTTC. Drawing the rest from reference TRBV30 and TRBJ2-5, the complete variable domain is SQTIHQWPATLVQPVGSPLSLECTVEGTSNPNLYWYRQAAGRGLQLLFYSVGIGQISSEVPQNLSASRPQDRQFILSSKKLLLSDSGFYLCAWLGRLVRKETQYFGPGTRLLVL.